The clone carrying this TCR beta chain has a handful of counts. Its antigen is unidentified. This sample stems from a study of radiotherapy plus CTLA-4 blockade in lung cancer. On the study more broadly: Disease control reached approximately 29%, with objective responses in roughly 17%. Study-wide results and limits: In blood, tumor-derived TCR clones expanded after radiotherapy plus ipilimumab.

Generated by immunoSEQ multiplex PCR, the TCRdb table keeps only in-frame clones and is missing some. The sample includes around 95,000 clones, approximately 83% of them seen just once. The study gave focal radiation plus ipilimumab CTLA-4 blockade to patients with chemo-refractory metastatic non-small-cell lung cancer. This CDR3 is built from 14 residues. Trimming at V came to 2 bases and at J to 4 bases, leaving 5 bases not matched to a gene. The germline CDR1 and CDR2 sequences are SGHTA and FQGTGA. The material sequenced was peripheral blood, taken from a patient treated with radiotherapy plus ipilimumab. The genes are TRBV7-3 and TRBJ2-7; 7 bases align to TRBD2. The receptor's source is a human donor with non-small cell lung cancer who had stable disease on radiotherapy plus ipilimumab. For the CDR3, the DNA is TGTGCCAGCAGCTTATCCAGCGGGGAGTACGAGCAGTACTTC. Amino acid sequence: CASSLSSGEYEQYF.